This T cell receptor (beta chain) was identified during a study of cytomegalovirus exposure and HLA in healthy donors. The study's findings and limits: Subsequent analysis showed first-cohort TCR clusters tending to co-occur in some 120 validation repertoires.

Sequenced by immunoSEQ multiplex PCR; TCRdb stores in-frame clones only, minus some. This table has 300,000 or so clones, roughly 90% appearing once. Trimming stripped 6 bases from V and 9 bases from J, with 17 bases between. CDR1 is SGHAT and CDR2 is FQNNGV in the germline V gene. CDR3 size: 13 residues. Separate from the approximately 600-subject first cohort was the roughly 130-subject validation cohort, to which the donors belonged. To note about this clone: Its specificity is unknown.

The sequencing sample was made of PBMCs. The chain links TRBV11-2 to TRBJ2-5, with D possibly matching TRBD1 (6 bases). This receptor was taken from a man under 40 in good health and CMV-seronegative. The CDR3 DNA is TGTGCCAGCAGTACCGGGACCCCAGGGGCCCAGTACTTC. It yields the protein CASSTGTPGAQYF.